This TCR beta chain was found in a study of blood T cell repertoires in COVID-19. Sequencing used immunoSEQ multiplex PCR; TCRdb keeps in-frame clones, though not all of them. The table records about 190,000 clones, about nine tenths of them present only once. V lost 8 bases to trimming and J lost 3 bases, with 19 bases between them. The CDR3 contains 16 residues. Looked up from germline, CDR1 is SGHVS and CDR2 is FQNEAQ. The TCR was taken from a man aged 25 to 45 with acute or convalescent COVID-19. The chain employs TRBV7-8 and TRBJ2-2, with D tentatively TRBD1 (6 bases). Sequenced material: peripheral blood. The CDR3 DNA is TGTGCCAGCCCAGCGGAAGGACAGTCTCACACCGGGGAGCTGTTTTTT. Its protein product is CASPAEGQSHTGELFF.